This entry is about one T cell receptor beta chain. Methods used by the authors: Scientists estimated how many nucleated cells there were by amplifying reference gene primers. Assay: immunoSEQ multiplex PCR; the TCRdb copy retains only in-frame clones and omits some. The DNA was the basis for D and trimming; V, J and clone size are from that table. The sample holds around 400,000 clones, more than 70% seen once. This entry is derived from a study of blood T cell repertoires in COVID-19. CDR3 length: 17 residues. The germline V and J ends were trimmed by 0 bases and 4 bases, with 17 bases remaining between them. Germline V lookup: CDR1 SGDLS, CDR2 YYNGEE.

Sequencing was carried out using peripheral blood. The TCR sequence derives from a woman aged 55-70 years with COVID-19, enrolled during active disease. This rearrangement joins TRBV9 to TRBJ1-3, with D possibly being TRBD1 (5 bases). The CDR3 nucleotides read TGTGCCAGCAGCGTAGCTACGGGGGGGGTCTCCGGAAACACCATATATTTT. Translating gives CASSVATGGVSGNTIYF.